This paragraph reports one T cell receptor beta chain. This entry comes from a study of blood T cell repertoires in COVID-19. Background on the study: Some COVID-19 samples were acute and others convalescent; all came from the United States, Italy and Spain. T cells, B-cell-depleted T cells, or PBMCs provided the cDNA or gDNA that served as material.

This CDR3 has 18 amino acids. V was pared by 0 bases and J by 4 bases, with 8 bases of the junction left unmatched. Germline values: CDR1 SGHRS, CDR2 YFSETQ. Per the study methods: Amplification with reference gene primers provided the estimates of nucleated cell counts. TCRdb keeps only in-frame clones here, not all; method: immunoSEQ multiplex PCR. The V and J calls and clone size were taken over from that table, and D and trimming were inferred from the DNA. The repertoire holds around 150,000 clones, with roughly 90% as singletons. This chain uses TRBV5-1 with TRBJ2-2; TRBD2 matches 11 bases. Sequences were obtained from peripheral blood. The clonotype was recovered from a man aged 60-69 years with acute or convalescent COVID-19. This CDR3 is CASSLELAGGPPTGELFF. As DNA, the CDR3 is TGCGCCAGCAGCTTGGAATTAGCGGGGGGGCCCCCCACCGGGGAGCTGTTTTTT.